Listed below are T cell receptor beta chains from one sample, sequenced in a study of T cell responses to AZD1222 COVID-19 vaccine. The table came from immunoSEQ multiplex PCR; TCRdb's copy has only in-frame clones and leaves some out. The sample has some 110,000 clones; 75% to 90% are singletons. The sequencing used peripheral blood, collected 28 days after the second AZD1222 dose. These receptors came from an adult who received the AZD1222 COVID-19 vaccine. Each CDR3 is given with its conserved first and last residue. The order of the fields is CDR3 length, V gene, CDR3 protein.

13,TRBV12-3/TRBV12-4,CASSFSGISGYTF
15,TRBV27,CASSLSDRGEPEAFF
15,TRBV7-8,CASSLVGIMNTEAFF
13,TRBV30,CAWISRAGNTIYF
17,TRBV4-2,CASSQDYAGGENYGYTF
13,TRBV9,CASSVGGTDTQYF
16,TRBV7-2,CASSNRGPSLAGELFF
14,TRBV2,CASRGQPTNYGYTF
16,TRBV6-1,CASSGGGGRYTDTQYF
16,TRBV5-4,CASSQDPYEGYNEQFF
12,TRBV4-1,CASSQDTGEAFF
14,TRBV6-5,CASTLNLGNTEAFF
10,TRBV6-1,CASSYGGYTF
18,TRBV4-1,CASSQDSGIYSGANVLTF
14,TRBV14,CASSLRWRNTEAFF
16,TRBV28,CASRNPLASSGNEQFF
14,TRBV6-5,CASGQGWGANVLTF
16,TRBV19,CASSTGQGALHYGYTF
15,TRBV18,CASSPRDPSGEKLFF
15,TRBV7-9,CASSPWGTAVSEQFF
14,TRBV5-6,CASSLWGGRETQYF
13,TRBV7-3,CASSLVGTDTQYF
17,TRBV11-2,CASSLVQGGLTNTEAFF
14,TRBV6-5,CASSYQGNTSPLHF
14,TRBV27,CASSLYTENTEAFF
16,TRBV5-4,CASSPEEGLRGNTIYF